This TCR beta chain was recovered during a study of shared clonotypes between healthy human individuals. Looking at the study overall: CD4 naive cells filled three plates per donor, CD4 memory three, CD8 naive two and CD8 memory one. Study observations and caveats: Rarefaction showed sorted-subset sequencing was incomplete despite large depth. The study sampled only blood, and tissue repertoires likely differ.

This clone was seen a single time. The antigen remains undetermined. This sample includes further DNA sequences coding for the same CDR3. V was clipped by 5 bases and J by 4 bases, with 6 bases between them. CDR1 and CDR2 from the germline V gene are MDHEN and SYDVKM. The CDR3 has 11 residues. Cells designated naive CD8 were CD45RO-negative and were positively selected for CCR7, with terminally differentiated effector memory CD45RA+ cells excluded. Method: immunoSEQ multiplex PCR; TCRdb's copy keeps in-frame clones and lacks some. Altogether 1.5 million to 2.5 million clones are present, about 95% being singletons, with the ten largest covering 0.9% to 1.5%.

The origin of this receptor is a man younger than 35 in good health. The chain links TRBV28 to TRBJ2-7; D not certain. Sequenced input: naive CD8+ T cells sorted from blood. CDR3 residues: CASSRSYEQYF. CDR3 DNA: TGTGCCAGCAGTCGATCTTACGAGCAGTACTTC.